The rows below give T cell receptor beta chains drawn from one sample of a study of molecular identifiers for immune sequencing clone quantification. MiXCR, applied by TCRdb to the PCR reads, yields one record per CDR3 protein. The sample lists hundreds of thousands of distinct CDR3 sequences; about 23% were seen once. The specimen sequenced was naive CD8+ T cells from blood, with Jurkat cell RNA spiked in. Every receptor here comes from a human donor in good health. Some libraries in this study had Jurkat cell RNA spiked in. Each CDR3 is given with its conserved first and last residue. D genes are given only for firm matches. Not every row has a clone size; where given, it reads once, few, many or a size class.

V	D	J	size	DNA	CDR3
TRBV6-5	TRBD2	TRBJ2-3	few	TGTGCCAGCAGTTCCGAGTGGAGCGGGGGGGCTGATACGCAGTATTTT	CASSSEWSGGADTQYF
TRBV5-1	TRBD1	TRBJ2-3	many	TGCGCCAGCAGCTACAGGGGTTCCACAGATACGCAGTATTTT	CASSYRGSTDTQYF
TRBV28	NA	TRBJ2-7	NA	TGTGCCAGCACCCCCTGGGGCTCCTACGAGCAGTACTTC	CASTPWGSYEQYF
TRBV5-5	NA	TRBJ2-3	many	TGTGCCAGCAGCTTCCGACCGGGAACTTTGGAAGATACGCAGTATTTT	CASSFRPGTLEDTQYF
TRBV19	NA	TRBJ1-5	few	TGTGCCACCGACTCAGGGTATAGCAATCAGCCCCAGCATTTT	CATDSGYSNQPQHF
TRBV4-3	NA	TRBJ2-1	many	TGCGCCAGCAGCCAAGATCGCGTAGGGGGGAATGAGCAGTTCTTC	CASSQDRVGGNEQFF
TRBV4-1	NA	TRBJ1-1	many	TGTGCCAGCAGCCAAGATCCAGGCTTGAACACTGAAGCTTTCTTT	CASSQDPGLNTEAFF
TRBV7-2	NA	TRBJ2-6	many	TGTGCCAGCAGCTTAGTGGCGTCGGGGGGCGCCTTCTCTGGGGCCAACGTCCTGACTTTC	CASSLVASGGAFSGANVLTF
TRBV21-1	NA	TRBJ2-7	NA	TGTGCCAGCAGCAAAGTGGAACAGGGGAAATCCTACGAGCAGTACTTC	CASSKVEQGKSYEQYF
TRBV29-1	TRBD2	TRBJ2-7	once	TGCAGCGTTGAAGACCCTAGCGGGAGTAGGTACGAGCAGTACTTC	CSVEDPSGSRYEQYF
TRBV6-5	NA	TRBJ2-1	many	TGTGCCAGCAGCCCAACAAACAATGAGCAGTTCTTC	CASSPTNNEQFF
TRBV20-1	NA	TRBJ2-7	few	TGCAGTGCACGGCCCCTGGGGTTCGCCTACGAGCAGTACTTC	CSARPLGFAYEQYF
TRBV20-1	NA	TRBJ2-7	NA	TGCAGTGCTTATGACAGTGCCTACGAGCAGTACTTC	CSAYDSAYEQYF
TRBV7-9	TRBD1	TRBJ1-1	NA	TGTGCCAGCAGCCTCGGCGAGGACAGGCGACCTTTGAACACTGAAGCTTTCTTT	CASSLGEDRRPLNTEAFF
TRBV7-9	NA	TRBJ1-1	NA	TGTGCCAGCAGCTTACGTACAATTGAAGCTTTCTTT	CASSLRTIEAFF
TRBV6-9	NA	TRBJ2-7	NA	TGTGCCAGGAGGCCCATAGGGGGCTCCTACGAGCAGTACTTC	CARRPIGGSYEQYF
TRBV6-5	TRBD1	TRBJ1-5	many	TGTGCCAGCAGTCCTACAGGGGTACAGCCCCAGCATTTT	CASSPTGVQPQHF
TRBV28	NA	TRBJ1-1	few	TGTGCCAGCAGTTGGGGCTTGGGAGGCCGGGACACTGAAGCTTTCTTT	CASSWGLGGRDTEAFF
TRBV2	TRBD2	TRBJ2-3	many	TGTGCCAGCAGCGATGGACTAGCGGGAGTCAGAGATACGCAGTATTTT	CASSDGLAGVRDTQYF
TRBV6-5	NA	TRBJ2-5	NA	TGTGCCAGCAGCGAGGGGGTAGGGCTAAAAGAGCCCCAGTACTTC	CASSEGVGLKEPQYF
TRBV4-3	NA	TRBJ2-7	many	TGCGCCAGCAGCCAAGATCCGACCTACGAGCAGTACTTC	CASSQDPTYEQYF
TRBV13	NA	TRBJ2-2	many	TGTGCCAGCAGCTTAGCTATTCATACGAACACCGGGGAGCTGTTTTTT	CASSLAIHTNTGELFF
TRBV5-6	TRBD2	TRBJ2-5	many	TGTGCCAGCAGCTTGGCCGGGGGGTTTGAGACCCAGTACTTC	CASSLAGGFETQYF
TRBV6-2/TRBV6-3	TRBD2	TRBJ2-3	NA	TGTGCCAGCAGCTCCACCCTAGCGGGAGTGGAAGATACGCAGTATTTT	CASSSTLAGVEDTQYF
TRBV20-1	NA	TRBJ2-3	NA	TGCAGTGCTAAAACCGGGACTCGGCGGGGCACAGATACGCAGTATTTT	CSAKTGTRRGTDTQYF
TRBV29-1	TRBD1	TRBJ2-1	NA	TGCAGCGTTGAACAACTCCGGGACAGGGGCAATGAGCAGTTCTTC	CSVEQLRDRGNEQFF
TRBV12-3/TRBV12-4	NA	TRBJ2-3	few	TGTGCCAGCAGGTCCATCCCGGGACTTACTTACACAGATACGCAGTATTTT	CASRSIPGLTYTDTQYF
TRBV28	TRBD1	TRBJ2-3	many	TGTGCCAGCAGTTTACGTCCCCGGGACAGGGGTACAGATACGCAGTATTTT	CASSLRPRDRGTDTQYF
TRBV7-9	NA	TRBJ2-5	few	TGTGCCAGCAGCTTAGATGGGCGACTGGTGACCCAGTACTTC	CASSLDGRLVTQYF
TRBV6-6	NA	TRBJ2-3	many	TGTGCCAGCAGCGGCCATACGCAGTATTTT	CASSGHTQYF
TRBV20-1	TRBD2	TRBJ2-7	NA	TGCAGTGCTGAAAGCGGGGGGACCTCCTACGAGCAGTACTTC	CSAESGGTSYEQYF
TRBV15	NA	TRBJ1-3	NA	TGTGCCACCAGCTCCCGTGGGCATGGAAACACCATATATTTT	CATSSRGHGNTIYF
TRBV5-6	NA	TRBJ2-5	many	TGTGCCAGCAGCGCGGAAGAGACCCAGTACTTC	CASSAEETQYF
TRBV6-5	NA	TRBJ1-4	NA	TGTGCCAGCAGTTACTCAGTAAACAGGGTCCATGCTAATGAAAAACTGTTTTTT	CASSYSVNRVHANEKLFF
TRBV29-1	NA	TRBJ2-7	many	TGCAGCGCTGGCGGGGCTGTAGACGAGCAGTACTTC	CSAGGAVDEQYF
TRBV28	NA	TRBJ1-5	many	TGTGCCAGCAGTTTTCCGGGGCCCCAGCATTTT	CASSFPGPQHF
TRBV5-1	NA	TRBJ2-5	NA	TGCGCCAGCAGCCCCCCCGGGGGCTCAGAGACCCAGTACTTC	CASSPPGGSETQYF
TRBV3-1	NA	TRBJ2-3	NA	TGTGACAGCAGCCAAGATCAGATTTACACAGATACGCAGTATTTT	CDSSQDQIYTDTQYF